This T cell receptor (beta chain) was captured by sequencing in a study of beta chain features in type 1 diabetes. Study conclusions and caveats: Patients and controls would be equally affected if PCR favored shorter templates.

Expressed TCRB transcripts got sequenced, as all isolated RNA was reverse transcribed. Libraries were prepared by immunoSEQ multiplex PCR; TCRdb keeps only in-frame clonotypes and omits some of them. Of around 500,000 clones in the sample, over 25% were seen once. CDR1 and CDR2 from the germline V gene are PRHDT and FYEKMQ (reference sequence). The CDR3 runs to 13 residues. The V and J ends lost 4 bases and 7 bases, in that order; junction bases with no gene match: 3. A single heparinised draw of roughly 0.11 L on average was taken per donor. As concerns this clone: Its specificity is not known.

Sequenced material: naive CD4+ T cells from blood. The chain combines TRBV13 with TRBJ2-3, with 9 bases that match TRBD1. The sequence was collected from a man younger than 35 in good health. The CDR3 nucleotides read TGTGCCAGCAGCTCTTACAGGGGGCATACGCAGTATTTT. Protein sequence: CASSSYRGHTQYF.